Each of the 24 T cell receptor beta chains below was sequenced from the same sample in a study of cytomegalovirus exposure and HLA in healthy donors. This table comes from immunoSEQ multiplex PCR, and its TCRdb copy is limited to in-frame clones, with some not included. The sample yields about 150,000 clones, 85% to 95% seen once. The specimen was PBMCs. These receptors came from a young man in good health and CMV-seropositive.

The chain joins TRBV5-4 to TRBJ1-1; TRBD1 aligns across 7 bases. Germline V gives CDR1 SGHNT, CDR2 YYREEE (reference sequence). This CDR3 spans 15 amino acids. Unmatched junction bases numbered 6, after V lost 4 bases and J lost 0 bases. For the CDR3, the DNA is TGTGCCAGCAGCGGAGGGGGCAGCATGAACACTGAAGCTTTCTTT. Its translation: CASSGGGSMNTEAFF.

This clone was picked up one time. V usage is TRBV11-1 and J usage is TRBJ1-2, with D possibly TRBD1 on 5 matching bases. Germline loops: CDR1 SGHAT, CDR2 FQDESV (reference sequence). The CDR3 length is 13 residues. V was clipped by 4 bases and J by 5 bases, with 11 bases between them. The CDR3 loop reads CASSWVRGYGYTF. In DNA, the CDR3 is TGTGCCAGCAGCTGGGTCCGGGGGTATGGCTACACCTTC.

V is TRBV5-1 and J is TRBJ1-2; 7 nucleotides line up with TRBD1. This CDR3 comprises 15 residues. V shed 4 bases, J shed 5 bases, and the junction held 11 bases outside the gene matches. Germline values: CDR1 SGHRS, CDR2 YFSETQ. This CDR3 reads CASSPSPAGGYGYTF. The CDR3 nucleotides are TGCGCCAGCAGCCCGTCCCCGGCAGGGGGGTATGGCTACACCTTC.

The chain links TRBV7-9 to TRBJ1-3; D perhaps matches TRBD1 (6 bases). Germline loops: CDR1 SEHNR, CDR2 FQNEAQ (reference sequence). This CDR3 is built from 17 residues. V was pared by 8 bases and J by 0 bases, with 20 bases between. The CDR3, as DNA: TGTGCCAGCGAAAGGGTCGGACAGTTCGACTCTGGAAACACCATATATTTT. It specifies CASERVGQFDSGNTIYF.

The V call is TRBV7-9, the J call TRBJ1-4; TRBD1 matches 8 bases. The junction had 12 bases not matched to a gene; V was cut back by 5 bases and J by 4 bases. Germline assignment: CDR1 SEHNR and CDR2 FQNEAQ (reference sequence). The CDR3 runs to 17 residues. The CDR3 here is CASSRGQGRALNEKLFF. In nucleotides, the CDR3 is TGTGCCAGCAGCCGAGGACAGGGAAGAGCCCTTAATGAAAAACTGTTTTTT.

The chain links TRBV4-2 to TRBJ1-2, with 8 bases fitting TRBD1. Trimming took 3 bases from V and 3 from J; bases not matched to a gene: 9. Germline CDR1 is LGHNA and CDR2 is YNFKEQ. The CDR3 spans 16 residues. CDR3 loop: CASSHLRQGAHYGYTF. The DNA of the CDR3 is TGTGCCAGCAGCCATCTCCGTCAGGGGGCACACTATGGCTACACCTTC.

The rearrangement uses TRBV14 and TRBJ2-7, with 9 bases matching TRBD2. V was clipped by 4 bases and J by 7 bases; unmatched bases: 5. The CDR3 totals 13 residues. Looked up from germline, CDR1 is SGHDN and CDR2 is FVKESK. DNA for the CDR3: TGTGCCAGCAGCCCGGGACTAGCAGTTGAGCAGTACTTC. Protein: CASSPGLAVEQYF.

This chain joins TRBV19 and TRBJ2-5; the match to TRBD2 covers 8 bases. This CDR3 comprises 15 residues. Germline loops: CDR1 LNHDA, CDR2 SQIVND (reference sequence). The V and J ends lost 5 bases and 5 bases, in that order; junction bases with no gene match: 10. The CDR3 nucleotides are TGTGCCAGTAGTTCTCTCGGGGGGGGCCGGGAGACCCAGTACTTC. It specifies CASSSLGGGRETQYF. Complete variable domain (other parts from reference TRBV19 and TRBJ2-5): DGGITQSPKYLFRKEGQNVTLSCEQNLNHDAMYWYRQDPGQGLRLIYYSQIVNDFQKGDIAEGYSVSREKKESFPLTVTSAQKNPTAFYLCASSSLGGGRETQYFGPGTRLLVL.

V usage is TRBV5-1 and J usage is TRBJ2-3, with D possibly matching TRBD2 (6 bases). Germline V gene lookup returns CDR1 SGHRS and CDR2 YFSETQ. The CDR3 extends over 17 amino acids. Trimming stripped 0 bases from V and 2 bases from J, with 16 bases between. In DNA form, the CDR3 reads TGCGCCAGCAGCTTGGGAACGGGAGCGATCCCCACAGATACGCAGTATTTT. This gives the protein CASSLGTGAIPTDTQYF.

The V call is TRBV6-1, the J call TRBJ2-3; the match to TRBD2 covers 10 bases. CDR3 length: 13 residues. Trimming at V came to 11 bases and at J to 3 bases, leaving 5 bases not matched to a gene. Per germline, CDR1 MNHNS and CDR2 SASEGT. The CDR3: CAGTSGTTDTQYF. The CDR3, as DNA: TGTGCCGGAACTAGCGGGACAACAGATACGCAGTATTTT.

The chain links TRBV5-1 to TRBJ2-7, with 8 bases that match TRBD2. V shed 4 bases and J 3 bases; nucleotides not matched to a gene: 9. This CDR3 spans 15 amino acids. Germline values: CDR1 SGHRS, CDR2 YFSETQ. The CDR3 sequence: CASSPSGGRNYEQYF. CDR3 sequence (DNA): TGCGCCAGCAGCCCCTCGGGCGGGAGGAACTACGAGCAGTACTTC.

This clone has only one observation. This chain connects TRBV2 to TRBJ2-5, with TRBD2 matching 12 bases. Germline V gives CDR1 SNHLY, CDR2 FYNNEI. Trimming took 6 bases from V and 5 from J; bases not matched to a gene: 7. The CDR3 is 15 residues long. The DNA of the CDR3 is TGTGCCAGCAGCAGACTAGCGGGAGTTCGGGAGACCCAGTACTTC. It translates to CASSRLAGVRETQYF.

This CDR3 is CASSEAGMNTEAFF. In DNA, the CDR3 is TGTGCCAGCAGCGAGGCAGGGATGAACACTGAAGCTTTCTTT. The chain uses TRBV9 and TRBJ1-1; maybe TRBD1 (5 bases). Trimming stripped 3 bases from V and 0 bases from J, with 9 bases between. Germline loops: CDR1 SGDLS, CDR2 YYNGEE. The CDR3 is 14 amino acids.

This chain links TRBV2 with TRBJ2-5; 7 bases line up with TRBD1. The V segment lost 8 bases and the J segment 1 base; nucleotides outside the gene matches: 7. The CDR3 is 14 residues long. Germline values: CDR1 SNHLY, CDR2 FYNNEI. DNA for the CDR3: TGTGCCAGCGGGTACAGGGGATTCCAAGAGACCCAGTACTTC. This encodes CASGYRGFQETQYF.

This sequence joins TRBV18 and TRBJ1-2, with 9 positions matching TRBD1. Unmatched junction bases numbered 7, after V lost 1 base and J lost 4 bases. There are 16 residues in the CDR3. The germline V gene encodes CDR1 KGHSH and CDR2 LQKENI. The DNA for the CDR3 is TGTGCCAGCTCACCACTCCCAGGACAGGGGACCTATGGCTACACCTTC. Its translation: CASSPLPGQGTYGYTF.

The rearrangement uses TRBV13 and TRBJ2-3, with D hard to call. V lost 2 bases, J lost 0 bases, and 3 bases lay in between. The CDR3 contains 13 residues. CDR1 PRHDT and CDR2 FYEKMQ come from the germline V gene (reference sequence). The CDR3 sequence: CASSLQSTDTQYF. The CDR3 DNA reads TGTGCCAGCAGCTTACAGAGCACAGATACGCAGTATTTT.

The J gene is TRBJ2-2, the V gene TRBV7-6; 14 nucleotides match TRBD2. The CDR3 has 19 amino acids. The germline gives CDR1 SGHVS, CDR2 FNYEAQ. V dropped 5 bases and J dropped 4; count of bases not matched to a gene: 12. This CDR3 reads CASSPETSGRAGGTGELFF. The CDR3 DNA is TGTGCCAGCAGCCCCGAGACTAGCGGGAGGGCCGGGGGCACCGGGGAGCTGTTTTTT.

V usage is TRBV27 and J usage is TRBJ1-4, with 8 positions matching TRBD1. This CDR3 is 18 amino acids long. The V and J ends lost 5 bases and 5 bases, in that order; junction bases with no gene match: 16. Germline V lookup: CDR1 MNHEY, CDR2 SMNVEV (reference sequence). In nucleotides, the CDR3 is TGTGCCAGCAGTCCCCGATTCCGACAGGGGAGGTGGAATGAAAAACTGTTTTTT. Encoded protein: CASSPRFRQGRWNEKLFF.

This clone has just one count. This CDR3 reads CASIKTGVGTDTQYF. CDR3 bases: TGTGCCAGTATTAAGACAGGGGTTGGTACAGATACGCAGTATTTT. This chain connects TRBV28 to TRBJ2-3, with TRBD1 matching over 8 bases. The CDR3 is 15 residues long. Germline CDR1 and CDR2: MDHEN and SYDVKM. V shed 9 bases and J 3 bases; nucleotides not matched to a gene: 11.

The CDR3 DNA follows: TGTGCCAGCTCAATAGAGGGTGGGACTGAAGCTTTCTTT. This translates into CASSIEGGTEAFF. The chain has TRBV18 and TRBJ1-1; D unresolved. V lost 5 bases to trimming and J lost 5 bases, with 12 bases between them. The CDR3 consists of 13 residues. Germline-derived CDR1 and CDR2 are KGHSH and LQKENI.

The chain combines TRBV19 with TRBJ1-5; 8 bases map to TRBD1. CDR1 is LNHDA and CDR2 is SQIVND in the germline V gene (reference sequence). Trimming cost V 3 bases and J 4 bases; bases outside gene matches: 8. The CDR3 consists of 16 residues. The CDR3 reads CASSISPRQGNQPQHF. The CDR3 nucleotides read TGTGCCAGTAGTATCTCGCCGCGACAGGGGAATCAGCCCCAGCATTTT.

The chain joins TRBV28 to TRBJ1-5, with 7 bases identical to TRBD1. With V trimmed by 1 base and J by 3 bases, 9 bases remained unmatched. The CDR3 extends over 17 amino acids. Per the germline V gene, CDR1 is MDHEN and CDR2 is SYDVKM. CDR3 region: CASSLLGGPILNQPQHF. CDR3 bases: TGTGCCAGCAGTTTATTAGGGGGCCCCATCCTCAATCAGCCCCAGCATTTT.

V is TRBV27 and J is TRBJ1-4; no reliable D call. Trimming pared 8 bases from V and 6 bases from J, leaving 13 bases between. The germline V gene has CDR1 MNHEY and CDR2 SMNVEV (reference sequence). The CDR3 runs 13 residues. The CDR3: CASGPIPDEKLFF. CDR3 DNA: TGTGCCAGCGGGCCGATTCCGGATGAAAAACTGTTTTTT.

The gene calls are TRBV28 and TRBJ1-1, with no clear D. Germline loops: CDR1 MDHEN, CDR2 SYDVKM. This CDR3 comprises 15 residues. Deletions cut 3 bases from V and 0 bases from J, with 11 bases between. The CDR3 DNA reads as TGTGCCAGCAGTTTGACACTGAACATGAACACTGAAGCTTTCTTT. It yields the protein CASSLTLNMNTEAFF. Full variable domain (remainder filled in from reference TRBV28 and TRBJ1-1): DVKVTQSSRYLVKRTGEKVFLECVQDMDHENMFWYRQDPGLGLRLIYFSYDVKMKEKGDIPEGYSVSREKKERFSLILESASTNQTSMYLCASSLTLNMNTEAFFGQGTRLTVV.